The 29 T cell receptor beta chains below were found in one sample sequenced in a study of blood T cells in healthy people across ages. With a J-beta primer mix and a sample-barcoded 5' primer, a second PCR ran about 6 to 11 cycles. In TCRdb, the 5' RACE reads were re-called with MiXCR into one record per CDR3 protein. The table has 1.5 million to 2 million distinct CDR3 sequences, roughly 27% seen once. The sequenced sample consisted of blood. These TCRs come from a woman aged 25 to 45 in good health.

The chain uses TRBV14 and TRBJ2-7, with 7 bases lining up with TRBD1. Losses at the gene ends were 6 bases for V and 3 bases for J; bases not matched to a gene: 8. The CDR3 runs 14 residues. CDR1 SGHDN and CDR2 FVKESK come from the germline V gene. DNA of the CDR3: TGTGCCAGCAGTAGGACAGGAATTCTCTACGAGCAGTACTTC. Translating gives CASSRTGILYEQYF.

In its sample, this clonotype was seen many times. The J gene is TRBJ2-5, the V gene TRBV12-3 or TRBV12-4; 8 bases match TRBD1. The V segment lost 4 bases and the J segment 5 bases; nucleotides outside the gene matches: 6. This CDR3 region has 14 residues. Here the CDR3 reads CASSSGQATETQYF. CDR3 DNA: TGTGCCAGCAGTTCGGGACAGGCTACCGAGACCCAGTACTTC.

The rearrangement joins TRBV2 to TRBJ2-1; tentative D call: TRBD2 (6 bases). The ends were cut back, 9 bases at V and 0 bases at J, with 12 bases in the middle. The CDR3 sequence is 14 residues long. In germline, CDR1 is SNHLY, CDR2 FYNNEI. The CDR3 region is CASPLAPSYNEQFF. For the CDR3, the DNA is TGTGCCAGTCCACTAGCCCCCTCCTACAATGAGCAGTTCTTC.

This clonotype appeared a few times. CDR3 sequence: CASSHRRSSYEQYF. The DNA for the CDR3 is TGTGCCAGTAGCCACCGACGGAGCTCCTACGAGCAGTACTTC. The J gene is TRBJ2-7, the V gene TRBV19; no clear D. CDR3 size: 14 residues. The germline V gene has CDR1 LNHDA and CDR2 SQIVND (reference sequence). Trimming removed 6 bases from V and 0 bases from J, with 12 bases in between. The full variable domain, with the rest looked up from reference TRBV19 and TRBJ2-7, is DGGITQSPKYLFRKEGQNVTLSCEQNLNHDAMYWYRQDPGQGLRLIYYSQIVNDFQKGDIAEGYSVSREKKESFPLTVTSAQKNPTAFYLCASSHRRSSYEQYFGPGTRLTVT.

A word on this clonotype: Just one base apart from a much larger clone, this may be a read error. The chain uses TRBV12-3 or TRBV12-4 and TRBJ2-7; 7 bases fit TRBD2. This CDR3 contains 15 residues. J was trimmed by 2 bases and V by 4 bases; bases with no gene match: 8. The CDR3 nucleotides read TGTGCCAGCAGTTGGAGGGTAGCGGGCCCCTACGAGCAGTACTTC. This codes for CASSWRVAGPYEQYF.

This clonotype was counted a few times. The genes are TRBV10-3 and TRBJ2-2, with 8 bases identical to TRBD1. The V segment lost 5 bases and the J segment 2 bases; nucleotides outside the gene matches: 4. Germline assignment: CDR1 ENHRY and CDR2 SYGVKD. There are 15 residues in the CDR3. CDR3: CAISTGTGNTGELFF. The CDR3 DNA follows: TGTGCCATCAGTACCGGGACAGGCAACACCGGGGAGCTGTTTTTT.

This clonotype was counted at least ten times. V and J are TRBV7-2 and TRBJ2-1; 7 bases map to TRBD2. V was clipped by 3 bases and J by 0 bases; unmatched bases: 2. This CDR3 is built from 15 residues. From germline, CDR1 is SGHTA and CDR2 FQGNSA. The CDR3 here is CASSFGGNSYNEQFF. CDR3 bases: TGTGCCAGCAGCTTCGGGGGGAACTCCTACAATGAGCAGTTCTTC.

This clonotype was counted many times. The chain recombines TRBV24-1 with TRBJ2-5, with 9 nucleotides matching TRBD2. Germline V lookup: CDR1 KGHDR, CDR2 SFDVKD. V trimming: 3 bases; J trimming: 6 bases; junction bases outside the gene matches: 1. The CDR3 sequence is 13 residues long. The CDR3 DNA reads as TGTGCCACCAGTGATGGACTAGCGAAGACCCAGTACTTC. Translating gives CATSDGLAKTQYF.

CDR3 amino acids: CASSLRWTSGTGGGGEQYF. CDR3 bases: TGTGCCAGCAGCCTCAGGTGGACTAGCGGGACCGGTGGCGGCGGCGAGCAGTACTTC. This chain connects TRBV7-2 to TRBJ2-5; 12 bases line up with TRBD2. The DNA matches TRBJ2-7 better at its end, which makes the J call doubtful. CDR3 length: 19 residues. Germline assignment: CDR1 SGHTA and CDR2 FQGNSA.

This clonotype was found a few times. The rearrangement joins TRBV4-1 to TRBJ1-5, with D tentatively TRBD1 (6 bases). V lost 2 bases to trimming and J lost 3 bases, with 11 bases between them. The CDR3 extends over 15 amino acids. From germline, CDR1 is MGHRA and CDR2 YSYEKL. CDR3 in DNA: TGCGCCAGCAGCCAACGGACAGTACTCAATCAGCCCCAGCATTTT. Translating it yields CASSQRTVLNQPQHF.

The CDR3 region is CASSYYPSGSVTDTQYF. CDR3 bases: TGTGCCAGCAGTTACTATCCTAGCGGGAGCGTCACAGATACGCAGTATTTT. V gene TRBV6-5 combines with J gene TRBJ2-3; 10 bases line up with TRBD2. This CDR3 has 17 amino acids. CDR1 and CDR2 from the germline V gene are MNHEY and SVGAGI. The J segment lost 2 bases and the V segment lost 1 base, leaving 6 bases of the junction unmatched.

This clonotype was recorded a few times. This chain uses TRBV6-5 with TRBJ2-3, with 7 bases that match TRBD2. The junction had 4 bases not matched to a gene; V was cut back by 2 bases and J by 5 bases. The CDR3 covers 14 residues. Germline loops: CDR1 MNHEY, CDR2 SVGAGI. The CDR3: CASSYPSGGDTQYF. DNA for the CDR3: TGTGCCAGCAGTTACCCGTCGGGGGGAGATACGCAGTATTTT.

This clonotype has ten or more counts. The chain has TRBV15 and TRBJ2-5; no firm D call. Trimming left V 1 base short and J 2 bases short, with 5 bases between. Per the germline V gene, CDR1 is LNHNV and CDR2 is YYDKDF (reference sequence). The CDR3 runs 13 residues. In nucleotides, the CDR3 is TGTGCCACCAGCAGAGCCCGGCAAGAGACCCAGTACTTC. Its protein product is CATSRARQETQYF. Based on the CDR3 plus reference TRBV15 and TRBJ2-5, the full variable domain is DAMVIQNPRYQVTQFGKPVTLSCSQTLNHNVMYWYQQKSSQAPKLLFHYYDKDFNNEADTPDNFQSRRPNTSFCFLDIRSPGLGDTAMYLCATSRARQETQYFGPGTRLLVL.

This clonotype came up a few times. The chain uses TRBV27 and TRBJ2-5, with TRBD1 matching over 11 bases. This CDR3 comprises 15 residues. From germline, CDR1 is MNHEY and CDR2 SMNVEV (reference sequence). V shed 4 bases and J 5 bases; nucleotides not matched to a gene: 6. The DNA for the CDR3 is TGTGCCAGCAGTTCCGGGACAGGGGGTCCGGAGACCCAGTACTTC. It yields the protein CASSSGTGGPETQYF.

This clonotype showed up many times. The genes are TRBV7-9 and TRBJ2-4; possibly TRBD2 for D (5 bases). The germline V and J ends were trimmed by 1 base and 10 bases, with 8 bases remaining between them. This CDR3 has 12 amino acids. The germline CDR1 and CDR2 sequences are SEHNR and FQNEAQ (reference sequence). The CDR3 region has the DNA TGTGCCAGCAGCTTAGTAGAGCGGATTCAGTACTTC. Protein: CASSLVERIQYF.

This clonotype was seen a handful of times. V is TRBV27 and J is TRBJ2-7; TRBD1 matches 8 bases. CDR1 MNHEY and CDR2 SMNVEV come from the germline V gene (reference sequence). Losses at the gene ends were 6 bases for V and 2 bases for J; bases not matched to a gene: 9. The CDR3 has 15 residues. CDR3 loop: CASSLDRDYPYEQYF. Written as DNA, the CDR3 is TGTGCCAGCAGCCTGGACAGGGATTATCCCTACGAGCAGTACTTC.

V usage is TRBV7-9 and J usage is TRBJ2-2; 15 positions match TRBD2. There are 18 residues in the CDR3. Germline assignment: CDR1 SEHNR and CDR2 FQNEAQ (reference sequence). V lost 5 bases and J lost 0; bases outside the gene matches: 4. CDR3 nucleotide sequence: TGTGCCAGCAGCCTGGGACTAGCGGGAGGAACGAACACCGGGGAGCTGTTTTTT. This codes for CASSLGLAGGTNTGELFF.

This clonotype occurred a few times. The chain joins TRBV6-2 or TRBV6-3 to TRBJ2-5; D gene unclear. The CDR3 has 14 amino acids. Trimming pared 2 bases from V and 2 bases from J, leaving 9 bases between. Germline CDR1 MNHEY, CDR2 SVGEGT. CDR3 sequence reads: CASSYGYGQETQYF. CDR3 DNA: TGTGCCAGCAGTTACGGTTACGGGCAAGAGACCCAGTACTTC.

In its sample, this clonotype was seen many times. The rearrangement uses TRBV6-6 and TRBJ2-7, with D hard to call. This CDR3 comprises 15 residues. Germline assignment: CDR1 MNHNY and CDR2 SVGAGI (reference sequence). V gave up 0 bases and J gave up 2 bases, with 11 bases separating them. CDR3 bases: TGTGCCAGCAGTTACTCGAGGACGACTCCCTACGAGCAGTACTTC. Translation: CASSYSRTTPYEQYF.

The V call is TRBV28, the J call TRBJ2-3; no definite D call. From germline, CDR1 is MDHEN and CDR2 SYDVKM. The CDR3 extends over 16 amino acids. Trimming took off 3 bases at V and 1 base at J, with 14 bases between the two ends. Written as DNA, the CDR3 is TGTGCCAGCAGTTTTCAGGCCCCTGATCGCACAGATACGCAGTATTTT. It specifies CASSFQAPDRTDTQYF.

With respect to this clonotype: Germline and junction disagree at one end, which may indicate a read error. The genes are TRBV10-3 and TRBJ1-1; D call uncertain. CDR1 is ENHRY and CDR2 is SYGVKD in the germline V gene. The CDR3 contains 11 residues. The CDR3 DNA sequence: TGTGCCATCAGGGGTGCTGCTGAAGTTTTCTTT. Residues: CAIRGAAEVFF.

This clonotype was detected only a few times. CDR3 DNA sequence: TGTGCCAGCAGTGCTGGACTTGAGTACTTC. This translates into CASSAGLEYF. The gene calls are TRBV25-1 and TRBJ2-7, with D maybe TRBD2 (5 bases). The CDR3 spans 10 residues. V lost 4 bases to trimming and J lost 11 bases, with 9 bases between them. CDR1 is MGHDK, CDR2 SYGVNS, per germline.

This chain connects TRBV20-1 to TRBJ2-3; possibly TRBD2 for D (5 bases). Trimming stripped 3 bases from V and 0 bases from J, with 13 bases between. This CDR3 has 15 amino acids. Germline lookup yields CDR1 DFQATT and CDR2 SNEGSKA (reference sequence). This chain's CDR3 is CSASYQEASTDTQYF. The CDR3 bases are TGCAGTGCTAGTTACCAGGAGGCTAGCACAGATACGCAGTATTTT.

This clonotype was recorded a few times. The rearrangement uses TRBV28 and TRBJ1-5; tentative D call: TRBD1 (5 bases). V was cut by 7 bases and J by 5 bases, with 12 bases left in between. Germline CDR1 reads MDHEN; CDR2 reads SYDVKM. CDR3 length: 13 residues. The CDR3 here is CASNLGTYQPQHF. CDR3 nucleotides: TGTGCCAGCAACCTTGGGACCTATCAGCCCCAGCATTTT.

This clonotype occurred many times. The chain carries TRBV29-1 and TRBJ2-5; 7 bases are a match to TRBD2. The V gene end was trimmed by 7 bases and the J gene end by 5 bases; junction bases not matched to a gene: 7. CDR3 length equals 12 residues. In germline, CDR1 is SQVTM, CDR2 ANQGSEA. DNA for the CDR3: TGCAGCGGGCTTGGGGGGGAGGAGACCCAGTACTTC. It encodes CSGLGGEETQYF. Variable domain in full (rest from reference TRBV29-1 and TRBJ2-5): SAVISQKPSRDICQRGTSLTIQCQVDSQVTMMFWYRQQPGQSLTLIATANQGSEATYESGFVIDKFPISRPNLTFSTLTVSNMSPEDSSIYLCSGLGGEETQYFGPGTRLLVL.

This clonotype was detected a few times. A read error is likely here: a far larger clone is one base away. The V call is TRBV19, the J call TRBJ2-1; TRBD2 matches 12 bases. There are 15 residues in the CDR3. Germline loops: CDR1 LNHDA, CDR2 SQIVND (reference sequence). The CDR3 DNA is TGTGCCAGTAGTCAGACTAGCGGGAGCTACATTGAGCAGTTCTTC. Translated: CASSQTSGSYIEQFF.

In this sample, this clonotype turned up a few times. The chain combines TRBV7-2 with TRBJ2-1; 9 positions agree with TRBD2. The germline V gene has CDR1 SGHTA and CDR2 FQGNSA. This CDR3 region has 15 residues. V lost 6 bases to trimming and J lost 5 bases; unmatched junction nucleotides: 8. CDR3 coding DNA: TGTGCCAGCAGACTGAGTAGCGGGAGACACAATGAGCAGTTCTTC. Residues: CASRLSSGRHNEQFF.

This clonotype was observed a single time. J is TRBJ2-7 and V is TRBV9; D might be TRBD1 or TRBD2, each matching 5 bases. The V end was cut by 3 bases, the J end by 6 bases, with 19 bases between. CDR3 length: 15 amino acids. Germline V gene data show CDR1 as SGDLS and CDR2 as YYNGEE. The CDR3 region has the DNA TGTGCCAGCAGCGAGAGGGGAGTTCTCCCATCCGAGCAGTACTTC. Amino acid sequence: CASSERGVLPSEQYF.

V usage is TRBV18 and J usage is TRBJ2-4; D might be TRBD1 (5 bases). CDR3 length: 15 amino acids. Between the trimmed V and J ends, which lost 3 bases and 5 bases, there was a span of 14 bases. Germline CDR1 reads KGHSH; CDR2 reads LQKENI. DNA for the CDR3: TGTGCCAGCTCACCTTTGCAGGGATTCCAAAACATTCAGTACTTC. As protein: CASSPLQGFQNIQYF.